This TCR beta chain was retrieved from a study of human T cells and chemical hapten exposure. Study conclusions and caveats: Large CDR3 similarity clusters arose significantly more often from expanded TCRs than from controls.

Remarks on this clonotype: Its antigen remains unidentified.

Documented time point: patch test 1, 2 weeks after DPC sensitization. Treatment given: therapeutic diphenylcyclopropenone sensitization with weekly scalp DPC. Blood was collected ahead of every patch test applied. CDR1 and CDR2 from the germline V gene are SGHDN and FVKESK. V lost 4 bases and J lost 1; bases outside the gene matches: 10. The CDR3 spans 16 residues. TCRdb fed the RACE reads into MiXCR, producing one record per CDR3 protein. This sample has 95,000 to 150,000 distinct CDR3 sequences, with around 13% found just once. The sequences come from whole blood, collected in connection with sensitization to the hapten diphenylcyclopropenone (DPC). This rearrangement joins TRBV14 to TRBJ2-7; 7 bases agree with TRBD2. This sequence was found in a man between 18 and 35 years old with alopecia areata. Some clones in this sample may be carry-over from other donors' samples. Written as DNA, the CDR3 is TGTGCCAGCAGCCCCCGATTCGGGGAGGGGTCCTACGAGCAGTACTTC. This encodes CASSPRFGEGSYEQYF. Supplemented by reference TRBV14 and TRBJ2-7, the full variable domain reads EAGVTQFPSHSVIEKGQTVTLRCDPISGHDNLYWYRRVMGKEIKFLLHFVKESKQDESGMPNNRFLAERTGGTYSTLKVQPAELEDSGVYFCASSPRFGEGSYEQYFGPGTRLTVT.